A single T cell receptor (beta chain) is shown here with its context. The sample originates from a study of T cell responses to AZD1222 COVID-19 vaccine. Study-wide context: Pooled together were second doses at about 4 or about 12 weeks.

CDR3 length: 14 amino acids. V was trimmed by 3 bases and J by 4 bases, leaving 13 bases between them. CDR1 and CDR2 from the germline V gene are SGHDT and YYEEEE. Generated by immunoSEQ multiplex PCR, the TCRdb table keeps only in-frame clones and is missing some. The table records 90,000 to 100,000 clones, 87% of them present only once. Sequences were derived from peripheral blood, sampled on day 0 of AZD1222 vaccination. V is TRBV5-6 and J is TRBJ1-2, with D maybe TRBD1 (5 bases). This receptor was taken from an adult in good health. For the CDR3, the DNA is TGTGCCAGCAGCTACCGGGACTGGAGCTATGGCTACACCTTC. Translated: CASSYRDWSYGYTF.